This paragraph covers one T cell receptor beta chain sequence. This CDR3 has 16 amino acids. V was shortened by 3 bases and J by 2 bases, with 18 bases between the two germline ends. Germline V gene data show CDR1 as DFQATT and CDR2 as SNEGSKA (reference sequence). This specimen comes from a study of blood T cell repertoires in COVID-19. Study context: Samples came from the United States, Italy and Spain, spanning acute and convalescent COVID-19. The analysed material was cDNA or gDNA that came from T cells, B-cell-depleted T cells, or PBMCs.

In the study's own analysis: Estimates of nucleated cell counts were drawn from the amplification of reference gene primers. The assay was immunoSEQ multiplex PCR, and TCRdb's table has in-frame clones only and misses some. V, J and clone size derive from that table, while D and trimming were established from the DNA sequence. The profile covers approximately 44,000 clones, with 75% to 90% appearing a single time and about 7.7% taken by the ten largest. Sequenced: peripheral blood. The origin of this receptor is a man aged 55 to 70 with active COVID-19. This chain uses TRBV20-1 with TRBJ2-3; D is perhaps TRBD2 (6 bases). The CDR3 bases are TGCAGTGCTAGTCAAAGACTAGTGGAAGACACAGATACGCAGTATTTT. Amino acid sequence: CSASQRLVEDTDTQYF.